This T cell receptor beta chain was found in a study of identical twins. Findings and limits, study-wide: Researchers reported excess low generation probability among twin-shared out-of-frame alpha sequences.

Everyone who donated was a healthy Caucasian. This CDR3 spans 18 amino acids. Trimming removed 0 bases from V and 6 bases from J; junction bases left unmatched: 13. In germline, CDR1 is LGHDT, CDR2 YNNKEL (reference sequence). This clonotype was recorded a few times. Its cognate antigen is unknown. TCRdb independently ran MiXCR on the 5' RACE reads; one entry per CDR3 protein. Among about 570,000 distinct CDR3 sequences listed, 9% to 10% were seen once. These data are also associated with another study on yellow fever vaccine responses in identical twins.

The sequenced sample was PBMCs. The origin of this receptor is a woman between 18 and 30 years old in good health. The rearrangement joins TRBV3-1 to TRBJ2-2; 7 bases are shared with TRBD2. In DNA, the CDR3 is TGTGCCAGCAGCCAAGACTATCCTAGCGGCTTGTTCGCCGGGGAGCTGTTTTTT. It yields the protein CASSQDYPSGLFAGELFF. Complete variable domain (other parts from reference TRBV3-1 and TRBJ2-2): DTAVSQTPKYLVTQMGNDKSIKCEQNLGHDTMYWYKQDSKKFLKIMFSYNNKELIINETVPNRFSPKSPDKAHLNLHINSLELGDSAVYFCASSQDYPSGLFAGELFFGEGSRLTVL.